Listed below are T cell receptor beta chains from one sample, sequenced in a study of shared clonotypes between healthy human individuals. Sequenced by immunoSEQ multiplex PCR; TCRdb stores in-frame clones only, minus some. Of 2 million to 2.5 million clones in the sample, more than 85% were seen once. The sample was naive CD8+ T cells from PBMCs. These receptors were obtained from a man younger than 30 in good health. Some clones in this sample may be carry-over from other donors' samples. Both conserved end residues are part of each CDR3. The D gene is left open where the match is weak. The size field is filled for only some rows; it gives once, few, many or a size class.

>TRBV6-1|TRBJ1-5|-|-|14
TGTGCCAGCAGTGCTTCACAGGGTGTGGAGCCCCAGCATTTT
CASSASQGVEPQHF
>TRBV7-2|TRBJ2-7|-|TRBD2|17
TGTGCCAGCAGCCAAGACAGGTGGCGGGAGGGCCCCCACGAGCAGTACTTC
CASSQDRWREGPHEQYF
>TRBV4-1|TRBJ2-7|-|-|15
TGCGCCAGCAGCCAAGTTACAGGGACATCTCCCGAGCAGTACTTC
CASSQVTGTSPEQYF
>TRBV2|TRBJ1-3|once|-|14
TGTGCCAGCAGTGAGGGCAGCTCTGGAAACACCATATATTTT
CASSEGSSGNTIYF
>TRBV27|TRBJ2-5|-|TRBD1|16
TGTGCCAGCAGTAAACGACAGGGGGAAAGGATAGAGACCCAGTACTTC
CASSKRQGERIETQYF
>TRBV27|TRBJ2-1|-|-|15
TGTGCCAGCAGTTTATCGGAGGGGGTATACAATGAGCAGTTCTTC
CASSLSEGVYNEQFF
>TRBV27|TRBJ2-7|-|-|16
TGTGCCAGCAGTTTATCGGGGACACCGCAGGCCTACGAGCAGTACTTC
CASSLSGTPQAYEQYF
>TRBV15|TRBJ2-5|-|TRBD2|19
TGTGCCACCAGCAGACCCGCACATAAGGGACTAGCGGGAGTCGAGACCCAGTACTTC
CATSRPAHKGLAGVETQYF
>TRBV21-1|TRBJ2-2|-|-|14
TGTGCCAGCAGCGGGATGGGAGGGACCGGGGAGCTGTTTTTT
CASSGMGGTGELFF
>TRBV7-9|TRBJ2-3|-|-|15
TGTGCCAGCAGCTTAAGGGGTGGGTTATCAGATACGCAGTATTTT
CASSLRGGLSDTQYF
>TRBV7-3|TRBJ2-3|-|-|14
TGTGCCAGCAGCTTAACCGGGGGCACAGATACGCAGTATTTT
CASSLTGGTDTQYF
>TRBV27|TRBJ2-7|-|-|14
TGTGCCAGCAGCCCCCTGGACAGTCCCTACGAGCAGTACTTC
CASSPLDSPYEQYF
>TRBV4-1|TRBJ2-1|-|-|15
TGCGCCAGCAGCCCGTATACTAGCTCCTACAATGAGCAGTTCTTC
CASSPYTSSYNEQFF
>TRBV19|TRBJ2-2|-|-|15
TGTGCCAGCAGTATGATTTCTATGAACACCGGGGAGCTGTTTTTT
CASSMISMNTGELFF
>TRBV18|TRBJ1-5|-|-|18
TGTGCCAGCTCACCAGGTCCGGACCCTCCCCGACCTTATCAGCCCCAGCATTTT
CASSPGPDPPRPYQPQHF
>TRBV7-9|TRBJ1-1|-|-|17
TGTGCCAGCACAGGGGAAGGATTTCCCCTCGCGAACACTGAAGCTTTCTTT
CASTGEGFPLANTEAFF
>TRBV9|TRBJ1-1|few|-|13
TGTGCCAGCAGCGTAGTCTCCGGGTCTGAAGCTTTCTTT
CASSVVSGSEAFF
>TRBV6-4|TRBJ2-5|-|-|16
TGTGCCAGCAGTGTCCGACAGGTAGGGGCCCAAGAGACCCAGTACTTC
CASSVRQVGAQETQYF
>TRBV2|TRBJ1-2|-|TRBD1|12
TGTGCCGGGACAGGGGAAGACTATGGCTACACCTTC
CAGTGEDYGYTF
>TRBV7-9|TRBJ2-5|-|-|11
TGTGCCAGCAGCTTAGACTCGCTGCTGTACTTC
CASSLDSLLYF
>TRBV7-2|TRBJ2-5|-|TRBD2|13
TGTGCCAGCAGCAGACTAGCGGGGGAGACCCAGTACTTC
CASSRLAGETQYF
>TRBV7-9|TRBJ2-7|-|-|13
TGTGCCAGCAGCTTTTCGTACAGCTACGAGCAGTACTTC
CASSFSYSYEQYF
>TRBV29-1|TRBJ2-3|once|-|14
TGCAGCGTTGATTACTCCTCCGGGACAGATACGCAGTATTTT
CSVDYSSGTDTQYF
>TRBV2|TRBJ1-3|-|-|14
TGTGCCAGCAGTGAATCTTACTCTGGAAACACCATATATTTT
CASSESYSGNTIYF
>TRBV7-9|TRBJ2-1|few|-|12
TGTGCCAGCAGCCCCGACTCCAATGAGCAGTTCTTC
CASSPDSNEQFF
>TRBV7-9|TRBJ1-4|-|-|14
TGTGCCAGCAGCCCCATTGCAACTAATGAAAAACTGTTTTTT
CASSPIATNEKLFF
>TRBV9|TRBJ2-1|-|TRBD2|15
TGTGCCAGCAGTCATAGCGGGGCCGCCTACAATGAGCAGTTCTTC
CASSHSGAAYNEQFF
>TRBV18|TRBJ2-1|-|-|16
TGTGCCAGCTCACCAAATCATGGTGGGCCTTACAATGAGCAGTTCTTC
CASSPNHGGPYNEQFF
>TRBV7-9|TRBJ2-4|once|TRBD1|12
TGTGCCAGCAGCCCTGGGACAGACATTCAGTACTTC
CASSPGTDIQYF
>TRBV5-8|TRBJ2-5|once|-|15
TGTGCCAGCAGCTTCGACCGGGACTTTCAAGAGACCCAGTACTTC
CASSFDRDFQETQYF
>TRBV4-3|TRBJ1-1|-|-|13
TGCGCCAGCAGCCAAGCGGAGGGGACTGAAGCTTTCTTT
CASSQAEGTEAFF
>TRBV21-1|TRBJ2-5|-|-|21
TGTGCCAGCAGCAAAGCAGTAGGACGGACTAGCGGGAGGGTGCCTGAAGAGACCCAGTACTTC
CASSKAVGRTSGRVPEETQYF
>TRBV5-1|TRBJ2-5|-|-|14
TGCGCCAGCAGCTTGTACCCCTCTCAAGAGACCCAGTACTTC
CASSLYPSQETQYF
>TRBV30|TRBJ2-1|-|-|15
TGTGCCTGGAGCAGGGGCGGAGGGAACTACAATGAGCAGTTCTTC
CAWSRGGGNYNEQFF
>TRBV4-2|TRBJ2-7|-|-|13
TGTGCCAGCAGTAGCGGCCTGGCCTACGAGCAGTACTTC
CASSSGLAYEQYF
>TRBV4-2|TRBJ2-7|-|TRBD2|16
TGTGCCAGCAGCCAAGAGACTAGCGGGATCTTCTACGAGCAGTACTTC
CASSQETSGIFYEQYF
>TRBV11-2|TRBJ2-1|-|-|16
TGTGCCAGCAGCTTAGGAAGTAGTTCCTTTTTCAATGAGCAGTTCTTC
CASSLGSSSFFNEQFF
>TRBV6-5|TRBJ2-2|-|-|15
TGTGCCAGCAGTTACTCGAAGGGGACCGACGGGGAGCTGTTTTTT
CASSYSKGTDGELFF
>TRBV28|TRBJ2-7|-|-|14
TGTGCCAGCAGTTTGTACTATAGCTCCTACGAGCAGTACTTC
CASSLYYSSYEQYF